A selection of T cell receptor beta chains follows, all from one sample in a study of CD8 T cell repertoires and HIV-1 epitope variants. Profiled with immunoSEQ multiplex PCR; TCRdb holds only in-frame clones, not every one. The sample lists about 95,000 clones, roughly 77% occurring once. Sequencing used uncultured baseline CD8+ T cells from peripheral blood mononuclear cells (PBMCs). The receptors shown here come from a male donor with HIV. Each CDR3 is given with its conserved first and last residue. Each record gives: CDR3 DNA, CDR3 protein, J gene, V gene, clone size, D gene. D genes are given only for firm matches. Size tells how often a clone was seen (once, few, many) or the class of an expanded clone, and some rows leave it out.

DNA: TGTGCCAGCAGTGAATCCTGGACACCCTTTAAGGAGCAGTACTTC
CDR3: CASSESWTPFKEQYF
J: TRBJ2-7
V: TRBV6-1
size: NA
D: NA

DNA: TGTGCCAGCAGCCCTTGGCCGGTAGAATTGGACTATGGCTACACCTTC
CDR3: CASSPWPVELDYGYTF
J: TRBJ1-2
V: TRBV5-4
size: many
D: NA

DNA: TGCAGCGCCGGTTTTGAAAAACTGTTTTTT
CDR3: CSAGFEKLFF
J: TRBJ1-4
V: TRBV29-1
size: NA
D: NA

DNA: TGCGCCAGCAGCTTGGAGGTCCGGGACAGGGGGCTTTCCTACGAGCAGTACTTC
CDR3: CASSLEVRDRGLSYEQYF
J: TRBJ2-7
V: TRBV5-1
size: once
D: TRBD1

DNA: TGTGCCAGCAGTTTAATTGGCAGGCATTCACCCCTCCACTTT
CDR3: CASSLIGRHSPLHF
J: TRBJ1-6
V: TRBV28
size: NA
D: NA

DNA: TGTGCCATCAGTGATCCGCAGCGGGGGGGCCGTGATACGCAGTATTTT
CDR3: CAISDPQRGGRDTQYF
J: TRBJ2-3
V: TRBV10-3
size: NA
D: TRBD2

DNA: TGCGCCAGCAGCCCGCAGGGCTCTGGGGCCAACGTCCTGACTTTC
CDR3: CASSPQGSGANVLTF
J: TRBJ2-6
V: TRBV5-1
size: NA
D: NA

DNA: TGTGCCAGCAGGGATGGCACCGGGACGACGAACACTGAAGCTTTCTTT
CDR3: CASRDGTGTTNTEAFF
J: TRBJ1-1
V: TRBV28
size: many
D: NA

DNA: TGTGCCAGCAGCTTGGAACAGGGGGATGGTCAGCCCCAGCATTTT
CDR3: CASSLEQGDGQPQHF
J: TRBJ1-5
V: TRBV5-5
size: NA
D: TRBD1

DNA: TGCAGCGGCGTCCCCGGGACAGGGTCCTCCAACTATGGCTACACCTTC
CDR3: CSGVPGTGSSNYGYTF
J: TRBJ1-2
V: TRBV29-1
size: NA
D: TRBD1

DNA: TGTGCCAGCAGCTACCGGACAGGGACTAATGAAAAACTGTTTTTT
CDR3: CASSYRTGTNEKLFF
J: TRBJ1-4
V: TRBV5-6
size: once
D: TRBD1

DNA: TGTGCCACCAGCATGGGGGGTGAAGAGACCCAGTACTTC
CDR3: CATSMGGEETQYF
J: TRBJ2-5
V: TRBV15
size: NA
D: NA

DNA: TGTGCCAGCAGCCTAACAGGAGGCCCCCAGCATTTT
CDR3: CASSLTGGPQHF
J: TRBJ1-5
V: TRBV6-6
size: few
D: NA

DNA: TGTGCCAGTAGTATCCTCTTAGGAAATGAGCAGTTCTTC
CDR3: CASSILLGNEQFF
J: TRBJ2-1
V: TRBV19
size: few
D: NA

DNA: TGTGCCAGCAGCTTTGGAACGGGGGCCCGCACAGATACGCAGTATTTT
CDR3: CASSFGTGARTDTQYF
J: TRBJ2-3
V: TRBV7-9
size: NA
D: NA

DNA: TGTGCCAGCACCCTAGCGGGGGGAGAGACCCAGTACTTC
CDR3: CASTLAGGETQYF
J: TRBJ2-5
V: TRBV6-1
size: NA
D: TRBD2

DNA: TGTGCCAGCAGCGGAACAGGCTCAAGGGGGAATGAAAAACTGTTTTTT
CDR3: CASSGTGSRGNEKLFF
J: TRBJ1-4
V: TRBV9
size: NA
D: NA